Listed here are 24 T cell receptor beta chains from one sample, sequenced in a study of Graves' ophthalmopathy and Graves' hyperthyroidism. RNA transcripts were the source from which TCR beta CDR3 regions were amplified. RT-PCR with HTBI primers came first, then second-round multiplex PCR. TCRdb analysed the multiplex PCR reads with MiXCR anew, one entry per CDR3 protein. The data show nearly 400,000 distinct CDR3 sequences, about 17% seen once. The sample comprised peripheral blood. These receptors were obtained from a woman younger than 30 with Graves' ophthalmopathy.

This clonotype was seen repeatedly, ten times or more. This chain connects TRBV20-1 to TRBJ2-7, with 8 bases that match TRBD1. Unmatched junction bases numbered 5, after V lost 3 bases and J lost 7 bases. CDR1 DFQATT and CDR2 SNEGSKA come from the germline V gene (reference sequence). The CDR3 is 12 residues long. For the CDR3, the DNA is TGCAGTGCTAGTGCAGGACAGGGAGAGCAGTACTTC. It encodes CSASAGQGEQYF.

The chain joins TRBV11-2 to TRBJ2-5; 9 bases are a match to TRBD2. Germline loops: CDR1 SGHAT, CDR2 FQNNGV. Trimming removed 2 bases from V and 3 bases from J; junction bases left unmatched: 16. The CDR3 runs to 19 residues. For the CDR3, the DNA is TGTGCCAGCAGCTTACAGCTCCGCCTCGGACTAGCGAAAAAAGAGACCCAGTACTTC. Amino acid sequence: CASSLQLRLGLAKKETQYF.

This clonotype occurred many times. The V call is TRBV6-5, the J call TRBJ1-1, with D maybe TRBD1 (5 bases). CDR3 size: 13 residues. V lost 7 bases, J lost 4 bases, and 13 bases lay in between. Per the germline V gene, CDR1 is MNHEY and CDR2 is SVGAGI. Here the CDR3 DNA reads TGTGCCAGCATCGCAGGGTCGGGCACTGAAGCTTTCTTT. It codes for CASIAGSGTEAFF.

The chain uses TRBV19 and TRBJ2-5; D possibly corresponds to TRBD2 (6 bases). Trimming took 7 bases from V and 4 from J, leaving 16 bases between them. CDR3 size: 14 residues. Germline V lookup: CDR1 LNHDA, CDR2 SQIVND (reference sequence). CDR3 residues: CASNAGKLGETQYF. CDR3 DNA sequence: TGTGCCAGTAACGCGGGAAAACTGGGAGAGACCCAGTACTTC. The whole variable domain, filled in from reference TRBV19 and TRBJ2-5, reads DGGITQSPKYLFRKEGQNVTLSCEQNLNHDAMYWYRQDPGQGLRLIYYSQIVNDFQKGDIAEGYSVSREKKESFPLTVTSAQKNPTAFYLCASNAGKLGETQYFGPGTRLLVL.

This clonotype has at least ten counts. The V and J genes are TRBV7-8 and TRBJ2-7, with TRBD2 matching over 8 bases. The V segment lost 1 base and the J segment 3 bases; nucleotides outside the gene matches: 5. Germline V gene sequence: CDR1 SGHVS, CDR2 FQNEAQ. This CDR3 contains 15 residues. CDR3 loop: CASSLGAGDVYEQYF. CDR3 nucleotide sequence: TGTGCCAGCAGCTTAGGAGCGGGAGACGTCTACGAGCAGTACTTC.

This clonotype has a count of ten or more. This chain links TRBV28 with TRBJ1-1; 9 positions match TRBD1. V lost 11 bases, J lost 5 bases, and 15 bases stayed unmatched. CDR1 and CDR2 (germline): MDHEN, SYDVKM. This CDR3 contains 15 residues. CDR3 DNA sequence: TGTGCCGGTGGAGGGGACAGGGAGAGAGAGACTGAAGCTTTCTTT. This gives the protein CAGGGDRERETEAFF.

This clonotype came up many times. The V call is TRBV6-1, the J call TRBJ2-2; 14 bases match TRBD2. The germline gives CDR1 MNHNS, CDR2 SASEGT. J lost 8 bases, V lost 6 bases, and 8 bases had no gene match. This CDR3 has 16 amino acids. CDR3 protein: CASRSGTSGSGGELFF. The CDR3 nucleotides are TGTGCCAGCAGGTCGGGGACTAGCGGGAGCGGGGGGGAGCTGTTTTTT.

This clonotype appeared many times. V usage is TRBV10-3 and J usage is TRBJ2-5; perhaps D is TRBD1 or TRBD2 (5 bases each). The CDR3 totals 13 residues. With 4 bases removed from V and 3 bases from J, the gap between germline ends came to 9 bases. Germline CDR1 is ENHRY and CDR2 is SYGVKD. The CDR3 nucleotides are TGTGCCATCAGTGCGAGGGGAAAAGAGACCCAGTACTTC. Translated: CAISARGKETQYF.

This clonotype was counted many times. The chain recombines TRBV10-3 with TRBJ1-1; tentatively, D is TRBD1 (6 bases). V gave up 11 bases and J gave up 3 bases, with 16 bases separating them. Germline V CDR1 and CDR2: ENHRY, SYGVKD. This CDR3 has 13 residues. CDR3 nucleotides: TGTGCCTACAAACAGGGTGATTACACTGAAGCTTTCTTT. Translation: CAYKQGDYTEAFF.

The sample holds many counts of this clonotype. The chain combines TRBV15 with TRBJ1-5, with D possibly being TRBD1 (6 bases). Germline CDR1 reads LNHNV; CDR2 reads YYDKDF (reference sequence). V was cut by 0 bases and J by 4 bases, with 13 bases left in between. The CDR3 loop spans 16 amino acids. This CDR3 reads CATSRDAPGENQPQHF. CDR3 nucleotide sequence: TGTGCCACCAGCAGAGATGCCCCAGGGGAAAATCAGCCCCAGCATTTT.

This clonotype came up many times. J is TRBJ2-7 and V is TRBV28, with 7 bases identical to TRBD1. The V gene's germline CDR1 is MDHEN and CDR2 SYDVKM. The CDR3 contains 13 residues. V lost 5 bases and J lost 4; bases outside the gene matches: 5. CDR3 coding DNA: TGTGCCAGCAGTGAAAGGGGGCTTTACGAGCAGTACTTC. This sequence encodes CASSERGLYEQYF.

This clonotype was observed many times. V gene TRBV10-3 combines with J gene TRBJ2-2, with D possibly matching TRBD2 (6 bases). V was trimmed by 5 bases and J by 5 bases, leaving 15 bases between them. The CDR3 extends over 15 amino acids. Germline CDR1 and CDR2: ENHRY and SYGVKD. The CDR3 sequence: CAISQGAGRTGELFF. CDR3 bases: TGTGCCATCAGTCAAGGGGCAGGGAGGACCGGGGAGCTGTTTTTT.

The CDR3 DNA is TGCGCCAGCAGCCAAGATTCGCAGGGTTCGAGCGAGCAGTACTTC. It codes for CASSQDSQGSSEQYF. The gene calls are TRBV4-3 and TRBJ2-7; TRBD1 is a possible D gene (5 bases). Germline V lookup: CDR1 LGHNA, CDR2 YSLEER. This CDR3 region has 15 residues. The V end was cut by 0 bases, the J end by 6 bases, with 15 bases between.

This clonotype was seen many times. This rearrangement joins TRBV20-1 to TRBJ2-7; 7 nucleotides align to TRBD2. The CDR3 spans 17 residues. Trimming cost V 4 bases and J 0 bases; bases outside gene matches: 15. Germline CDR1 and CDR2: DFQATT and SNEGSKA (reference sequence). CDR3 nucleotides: TGCAGTGCTATTTCGTGGGAGGGTACATGGAGCTCCTACGAGCAGTACTTC. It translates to CSAISWEGTWSSYEQYF.

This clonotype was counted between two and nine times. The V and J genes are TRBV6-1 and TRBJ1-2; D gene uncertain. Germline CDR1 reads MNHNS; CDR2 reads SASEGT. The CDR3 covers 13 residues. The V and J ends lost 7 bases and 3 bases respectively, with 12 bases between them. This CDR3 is CASTPEADYGYTF. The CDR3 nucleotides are TGTGCCAGCACCCCGGAGGCGGACTATGGCTACACCTTC.

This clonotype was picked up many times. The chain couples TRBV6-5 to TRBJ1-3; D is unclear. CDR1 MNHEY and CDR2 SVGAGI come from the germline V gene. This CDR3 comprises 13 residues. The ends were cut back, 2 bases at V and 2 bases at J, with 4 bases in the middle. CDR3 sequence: CASSYNPGNTIYF. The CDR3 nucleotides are TGTGCCAGCAGTTACAACCCTGGAAACACCATATATTTT.

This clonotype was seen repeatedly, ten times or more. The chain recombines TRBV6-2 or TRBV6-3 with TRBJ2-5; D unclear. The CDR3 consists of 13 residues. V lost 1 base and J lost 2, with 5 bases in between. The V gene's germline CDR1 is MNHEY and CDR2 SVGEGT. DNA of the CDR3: TGTGCCAGCAGTTACTTGACACAAGAGACCCAGTACTTC. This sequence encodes CASSYLTQETQYF.

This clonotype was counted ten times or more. The CDR3 nucleotides are TGTGCCAGCGCGCTAAAGGTCAGGGGCACTGAAGCTTTCTTT. Translation gives CASALKVRGTEAFF. The chain combines TRBV6-1 with TRBJ1-1; tentative D call: TRBD1 (6 bases). Deletions cut 8 bases from V and 4 bases from J, with 17 bases between. Germline V gives CDR1 MNHNS, CDR2 SASEGT. The CDR3 loop spans 14 amino acids.

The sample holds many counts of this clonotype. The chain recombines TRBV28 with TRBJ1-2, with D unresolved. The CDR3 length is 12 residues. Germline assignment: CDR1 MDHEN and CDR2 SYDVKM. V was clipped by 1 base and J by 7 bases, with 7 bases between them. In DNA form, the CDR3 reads TGTGCCAGCAGTTTATTAGGGTCTGGCTACACCTTC. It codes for CASSLLGSGYTF.

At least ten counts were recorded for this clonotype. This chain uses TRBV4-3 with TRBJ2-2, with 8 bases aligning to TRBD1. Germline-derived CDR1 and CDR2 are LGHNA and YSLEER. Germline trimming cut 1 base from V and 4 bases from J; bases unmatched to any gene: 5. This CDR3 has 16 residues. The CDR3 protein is CASSQAGDRFTGELFF. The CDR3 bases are TGCGCCAGCAGCCAAGCTGGGGACAGGTTCACCGGGGAGCTGTTTTTT.

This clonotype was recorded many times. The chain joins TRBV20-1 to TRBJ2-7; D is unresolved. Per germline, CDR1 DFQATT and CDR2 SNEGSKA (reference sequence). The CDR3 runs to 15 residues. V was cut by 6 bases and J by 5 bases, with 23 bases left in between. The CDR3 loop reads CSAPSHTGLGDEQYF. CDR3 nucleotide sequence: TGCAGTGCCCCCTCTCATACGGGCCTTGGGGACGAGCAGTACTTC.

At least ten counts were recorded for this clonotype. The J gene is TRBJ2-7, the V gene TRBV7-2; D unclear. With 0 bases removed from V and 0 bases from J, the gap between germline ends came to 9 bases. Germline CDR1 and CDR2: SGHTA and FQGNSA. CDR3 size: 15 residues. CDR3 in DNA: TGTGCCAGCAGCTTAGCGGTAGTGAGCTCCTACGAGCAGTACTTC. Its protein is CASSLAVVSSYEQYF.

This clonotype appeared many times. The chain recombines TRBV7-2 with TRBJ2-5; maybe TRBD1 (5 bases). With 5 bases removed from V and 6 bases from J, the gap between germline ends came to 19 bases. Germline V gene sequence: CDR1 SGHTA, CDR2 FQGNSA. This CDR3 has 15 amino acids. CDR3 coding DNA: TGTGCCAGCAGCCCATCTCGGACATCGCCACAGACCCAGTACTTC. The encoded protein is CASSPSRTSPQTQYF.

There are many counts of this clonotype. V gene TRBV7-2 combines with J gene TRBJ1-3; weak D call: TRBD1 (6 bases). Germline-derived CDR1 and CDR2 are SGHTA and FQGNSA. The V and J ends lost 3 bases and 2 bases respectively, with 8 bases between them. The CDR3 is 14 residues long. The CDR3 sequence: CASSLDSTGNTIYF. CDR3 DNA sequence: TGTGCCAGCAGCTTGGACAGTACTGGAAACACCATATATTTT. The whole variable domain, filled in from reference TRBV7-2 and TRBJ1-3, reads GAGVSQSPSNKVTEKGKDVELRCDPISGHTALYWYRQSLGQGLEFLIYFQGNSAPDKSGLPSDRFSAERTGGSVSTLTIQRTQQEDSAVYLCASSLDSTGNTIYFGEGSWLTVV.